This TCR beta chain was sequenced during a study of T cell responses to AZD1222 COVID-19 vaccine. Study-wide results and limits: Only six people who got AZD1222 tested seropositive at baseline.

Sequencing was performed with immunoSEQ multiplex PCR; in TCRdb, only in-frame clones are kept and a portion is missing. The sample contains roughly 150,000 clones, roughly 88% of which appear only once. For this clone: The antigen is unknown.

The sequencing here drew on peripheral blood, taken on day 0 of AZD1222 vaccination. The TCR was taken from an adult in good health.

CDR3 sequence: CASNRDRGTQPQHF. The CDR3 nucleotides read TGTGCCAGCAACCGGGACAGGGGGACTCAGCCCCAGCATTTT. The V gene is TRBV2, the J gene TRBJ1-5; 11 bases agree with TRBD1. J lost 6 bases, V lost 7 bases, and 5 bases had no gene match. Germline V gene sequence: CDR1 SNHLY, CDR2 FYNNEI. CDR3 length: 14 residues.